These 18 T cell receptor beta chains were all obtained from the same sample, sequenced in a study of blood T cells in healthy people across ages. A J-beta primer mix and a sample-barcoded 5' primer were used in a second PCR of roughly 7 to 12 cycles. MiXCR was run by TCRdb on the 5' RACE reads, yielding one entry per CDR3 protein. The sample yields more than 1.4 million distinct CDR3 sequences, approximately 40% seen once. The source material was blood. The receptors here all came from a young woman in good health.

As concerns this clonotype: A much bigger clone sits one base away, suggesting this may be a read error. The rearrangement uses TRBV29-1 and TRBJ2-7; the match to TRBD2 covers 8 bases. CDR1 SQVTM and CDR2 ANQGSEA come from the germline V gene. The CDR3 has 16 residues. The junction had 14 bases not matched to a gene; V was cut back by 0 bases and J by 7 bases. CDR3 residues: CSVEDPVSGADNEQYF. CDR3 DNA sequence: TGCAGCGTTGAAGATCCGGTTAGCGGGGCCGACAATGAGCAGTACTTC.

The rearrangement uses TRBV2 and TRBJ2-1; tentatively, D is TRBD1 (6 bases). The germline V gene encodes CDR1 SNHLY and CDR2 FYNNEI. The CDR3 extends over 13 amino acids. Trimming took 6 bases from V and 7 from J, leaving 13 bases between them. The CDR3 DNA reads TGTGCCAGCAGACAAATCGGGACAAATGAGCAGTTCTTC. This codes for CASRQIGTNEQFF. Variable domain in full (rest from reference TRBV2 and TRBJ2-1): EPEVTQTPSHQVTQMGQEVILRCVPISNHLYFYWYRQILGQKVEFLVSFYNNEISEKSEIFDDQFSVERPDGSNFTLKIRSTKLEDSAMYFCASRQIGTNEQFFGPGTRLTVL.

The J gene is TRBJ1-1, the V gene TRBV29-1; unclear D gene. The V and J ends lost 6 bases and 0 bases respectively, with 14 bases between them. CDR1 is SQVTM, CDR2 ANQGSEA, per germline. This CDR3 is built from 14 residues. Written as DNA, the CDR3 is TGCAGCGTGTCCCCGAAGTTCATGAACACTGAAGCTTTCTTT. Translated, it gives CSVSPKFMNTEAFF.

This clonotype was counted between two and nine times. CDR3 amino acids: CSARVGTGDETQYF. The CDR3 coding sequence is TGCAGTGCGAGGGTTGGGACAGGGGATGAGACCCAGTACTTC. The V gene is TRBV20-1, the J gene TRBJ2-5; 10 bases line up with TRBD1. V lost 6 bases to trimming and J lost 5 bases; unmatched junction nucleotides: 9. The CDR3 loop spans 14 amino acids. The germline V gene encodes CDR1 DFQATT and CDR2 SNEGSKA (reference sequence).

This clonotype was picked up a small number of times. The chain uses TRBV6-5 and TRBJ2-7; D tentatively fits TRBD1 or TRBD2 (5 bases each). The CDR3 is 16 residues long. V shed 6 bases and J shed 2 bases, with 20 bases lying between them. Per germline, CDR1 MNHEY and CDR2 SVGAGI. CDR3 sequence (DNA): TGTGCCAGCAGGTCCCGAATCGGGACCAGGGCCTACGAGCAGTACTTC. Its translation is CASRSRIGTRAYEQYF.

This chain connects TRBV7-6 to TRBJ1-6, with TRBD1 as a possible D gene (5 bases). V dropped 5 bases and J dropped 8 bases, with 13 bases sitting between them. The CDR3 runs to 14 residues. The V gene's germline CDR1 is SGHVS and CDR2 FNYEAQ. In nucleotides, the CDR3 is TGTGCCAGCAGCCCCGGGACCACGTATTCACCCCTCCACTTT. Protein product: CASSPGTTYSPLHF.

V gene TRBV20-1 combines with J gene TRBJ2-1; TRBD2 matches at 12 bases. From germline, CDR1 is DFQATT and CDR2 SNEGSKA (reference sequence). V was clipped by 5 bases and J by 5 bases; unmatched bases: 13. This CDR3 has 17 amino acids. The CDR3 nucleotides are TGCAGTGCTGTGACTAGCGGGGGCCCCCGAGGGGACAATGAGCAGTTCTTC. Translating gives CSAVTSGGPRGDNEQFF.

This sequence joins TRBV6-1 and TRBJ1-2; no reliable D call. Germline values: CDR1 MNHNS, CDR2 SASEGT. Trimming took off 2 bases at V and 8 bases at J, with 18 bases between the two ends. The CDR3 spans 15 residues. This CDR3 reads CASSEHVKGPGGYTF. The CDR3 DNA reads as TGTGCCAGCAGTGAACATGTGAAGGGTCCCGGGGGCTACACCTTC.

The chain couples TRBV25-1 to TRBJ2-1; the D is unclear. The V end lost 1 base, the J end lost 7 bases, and 8 bases lay between the germline ends. Germline V gene lookup returns CDR1 MGHDK and CDR2 SYGVNS. CDR3 size: 13 residues. Written as DNA, the CDR3 is TGTGCCAGCAGTGAATCTATTCCGAATGAGCAGTTCTTC. Amino acid sequence: CASSESIPNEQFF.

This clonotype has only a few counts. The chain couples TRBV20-1 to TRBJ1-2; unclear D gene. V dropped 3 bases and J dropped 6 bases, with 8 bases sitting between them. Germline assignment: CDR1 DFQATT and CDR2 SNEGSKA (reference sequence). This CDR3 spans 11 amino acids. The CDR3 sequence: CSASSGNGYTF. Written as DNA, the CDR3 is TGCAGTGCTAGTTCCGGGAATGGCTACACCTTC.

V and J are TRBV6-1 and TRBJ2-4, with 8 bases identical to TRBD1. The J call may be incorrect, as the DNA end agrees better with TRBJ2-7. CDR3 length: 14 amino acids. Germline V gene sequence: CDR1 MNHNS, CDR2 SASEGT. This CDR3 is CASSVPGGEYEQYF. The DNA for the CDR3 is TGTGCCAGCAGTGTACCAGGGGGCGAGTACGAGCAGTACTTC.

The rearrangement uses TRBV20-1 and TRBJ1-2; tentative D call: TRBD1 (5 bases). The CDR3 extends over 13 amino acids. V was clipped by 0 bases and J by 5 bases, with 10 bases between them. Germline V lookup: CDR1 DFQATT, CDR2 SNEGSKA (reference sequence). In nucleotides, the CDR3 is TGCAGTGCTAGAGAGGCGGGGGTGTATGGCTACACCTTC. Residues: CSAREAGVYGYTF.

The chain joins TRBV2 to TRBJ2-3, with TRBD2 identical over 12 bases. J lost 4 bases, V lost 7 bases, and 3 bases had no gene match. Germline CDR1 SNHLY, CDR2 FYNNEI. CDR3 length equals 14 residues. The CDR3 here is CASKASGGADTQYF. For the CDR3, the DNA is TGTGCCAGCAAGGCTAGCGGGGGGGCAGATACGCAGTATTTT.

Worth noting for this clonotype: This could be a read error, since a much larger clone is one nucleotide away. The chain joins TRBV21-1 to TRBJ2-5; the table's D gene call, TRBD1, was not cross checked with the DNA. TRBV21-1 is a listed pseudogene. CDR3 length: 16 amino acids. The CDR3 DNA is TGTGCCAGCAGCAACGGGGAGGACAGGCCAAGGGGGACCCAGTACTTC. Translated: CASSNGEDRPRGTQYF.

This clonotype was detected only a few times. This chain joins TRBV6-1 and TRBJ1-6, with D perhaps TRBD1 (6 bases). Germline CDR1 reads MNHNS; CDR2 reads SASEGT. CDR3 length equals 18 residues. V dropped 5 bases and J dropped 2 bases, with 19 bases sitting between them. CDR3 residues: CASSRRTSRGAYNSPLHF. The CDR3 DNA is TGTGCCAGCAGTCGCCGGACTAGCAGGGGTGCCTATAATTCACCCCTCCACTTT.

This clonotype was detected a few times. This chain uses TRBV4-2 with TRBJ2-7, with D unclear. The ends were cut back, 0 bases at V and 7 bases at J, with 10 bases in the middle. Germline CDR1 LGHNA, CDR2 YNFKEQ. This CDR3 has 13 residues. The CDR3 protein is CASSQDNAIEQYF. DNA of the CDR3: TGTGCCAGCAGCCAAGATAACGCAATTGAGCAGTACTTC.

This chain joins TRBV10-1 and TRBJ2-7; D gene uncertain. With 7 bases removed from V and 7 bases from J, the gap between germline ends came to 14 bases. Germline loops: CDR1 WNHNN, CDR2 SYGVQD (reference sequence). The CDR3 runs 12 residues. CDR3 coding DNA: TGCGCCAGCACCCCCAGATGTGTAGAGCAGTACTTC. Protein sequence: CASTPRCVEQYF.

The chain carries TRBV12-3 or TRBV12-4 and TRBJ2-4; D is perhaps TRBD2 (6 bases). V gave up 4 bases and J gave up 6 bases, with 10 bases separating them. The CDR3 consists of 13 residues. The chain's CDR3 is CASSSGDINIQYF. CDR3 bases: TGTGCCAGCAGTTCGGGGGATATAAACATTCAGTACTTC.